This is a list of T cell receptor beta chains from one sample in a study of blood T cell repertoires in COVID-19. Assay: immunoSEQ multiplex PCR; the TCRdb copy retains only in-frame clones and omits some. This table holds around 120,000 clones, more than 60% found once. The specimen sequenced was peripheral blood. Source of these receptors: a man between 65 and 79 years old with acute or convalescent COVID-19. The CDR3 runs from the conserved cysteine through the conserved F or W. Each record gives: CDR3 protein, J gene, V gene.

cdr3_aa: CASSFRTGYNEQFF
j_call: TRBJ2-1
v_call: TRBV5-4

cdr3_aa: CASSGSDRGSGYTF
j_call: TRBJ1-2
v_call: TRBV2

cdr3_aa: CAIDKLDYGYTF
j_call: TRBJ1-2
v_call: TRBV2

cdr3_aa: CASSSGQGGETQYF
j_call: TRBJ2-5
v_call: TRBV11-3

cdr3_aa: CASSCPGCGYTF
j_call: TRBJ1-2
v_call: TRBV6-6

cdr3_aa: CASSSRQRNQPQHF
j_call: TRBJ1-5
v_call: TRBV19

cdr3_aa: CASSGPVAGYTF
j_call: TRBJ1-2
v_call: TRBV7-2

cdr3_aa: CASSLETVSSYNSPLHF
j_call: TRBJ1-6
v_call: TRBV11-3

cdr3_aa: CASSRRQGDGYTF
j_call: TRBJ1-2
v_call: TRBV11-3

cdr3_aa: CASSSVDEKLFF
j_call: TRBJ1-4
v_call: TRBV4-2

cdr3_aa: CASSAASGGAWDTQYF
j_call: TRBJ2-3
v_call: TRBV6-4

cdr3_aa: CASSFDPLAVLYNEQFF
j_call: TRBJ2-1
v_call: TRBV11-3

cdr3_aa: CASSEALGRRSPLHF
j_call: TRBJ1-6
v_call: TRBV2

cdr3_aa: CASTRREGAFNYGYTF
j_call: TRBJ1-2
v_call: TRBV5-5

cdr3_aa: CASSIRDRGNQPQHF
j_call: TRBJ1-5
v_call: TRBV18

cdr3_aa: CAISESASGEYEQYF
j_call: TRBJ2-7
v_call: TRBV10-3

cdr3_aa: CSAVAGPSNTGELFF
j_call: TRBJ2-2
v_call: TRBV29-1

cdr3_aa: CASSFAAGASTDTQYF
j_call: TRBJ2-3
v_call: TRBV7-2

cdr3_aa: CASSQGLANTDTQYF
j_call: TRBJ2-3
v_call: TRBV14

cdr3_aa: CASRPGTQNTEAFF
j_call: TRBJ1-1
v_call: TRBV6-5

cdr3_aa: CASSQFTGDTEAFF
j_call: TRBJ1-1
v_call: TRBV4-2

cdr3_aa: CASSLMGGAETQYF
j_call: TRBJ2-5
v_call: TRBV7-3

cdr3_aa: CASRLDSIQETQYF
j_call: TRBJ2-5
v_call: TRBV2

cdr3_aa: CASSSGTGEDYGYTF
j_call: TRBJ1-2
v_call: TRBV5-1

cdr3_aa: CASSLWTANTEAFF
j_call: TRBJ1-1
v_call: TRBV19

cdr3_aa: CASSGTGGQPQHF
j_call: TRBJ1-5
v_call: TRBV25-1

cdr3_aa: CASSIVGQTNQPQHF
j_call: TRBJ1-5
v_call: TRBV27

cdr3_aa: CASSLQGAVRTEAFF
j_call: TRBJ1-1
v_call: TRBV7-2

cdr3_aa: CASSSGISGANVLTF
j_call: TRBJ2-6
v_call: TRBV7-3

cdr3_aa: CASSLLDRASYGYTF
j_call: TRBJ1-2
v_call: TRBV7-9

cdr3_aa: CASSRQGAGNTIYF
j_call: TRBJ1-3
v_call: TRBV6-5

cdr3_aa: CASSPSRTIGEQYF
j_call: TRBJ2-7
v_call: TRBV4-3

cdr3_aa: CASSPGLAPNNEQFF
j_call: TRBJ2-1
v_call: TRBV7-2

cdr3_aa: CAISESESGTGELFF
j_call: TRBJ2-2
v_call: TRBV10-3

cdr3_aa: CASSLGQNGYTF
j_call: TRBJ1-2
v_call: TRBV5-4

cdr3_aa: CASQGQNKWDGYTF
j_call: TRBJ1-2
v_call: TRBV5-1

cdr3_aa: CASSPPGTVLVNYGYTF
j_call: TRBJ1-2
v_call: TRBV18

cdr3_aa: CASSPETGEKGVLTF
j_call: TRBJ2-6
v_call: TRBV5-6

cdr3_aa: CASTKRTAYTEAFF
j_call: TRBJ1-1
v_call: TRBV6-5

cdr3_aa: CASILRGTGRQYF
j_call: TRBJ2-3
v_call: TRBV12-3/TRBV12-4

cdr3_aa: CASSLNRQNTEAFF
j_call: TRBJ1-1
v_call: TRBV27

cdr3_aa: CASSPGRNLGGTEAFF
j_call: TRBJ1-1
v_call: TRBV11-3

cdr3_aa: CASSLGRTNEQYF
j_call: TRBJ2-7
v_call: TRBV5-4

cdr3_aa: CASSPTGAWADTQYF
j_call: TRBJ2-3
v_call: TRBV25-1

cdr3_aa: CASSLPRRGQGQSGELFF
j_call: TRBJ2-2
v_call: TRBV7-7

cdr3_aa: CAGSLGTVNQPQHF
j_call: TRBJ1-5
v_call: TRBV19